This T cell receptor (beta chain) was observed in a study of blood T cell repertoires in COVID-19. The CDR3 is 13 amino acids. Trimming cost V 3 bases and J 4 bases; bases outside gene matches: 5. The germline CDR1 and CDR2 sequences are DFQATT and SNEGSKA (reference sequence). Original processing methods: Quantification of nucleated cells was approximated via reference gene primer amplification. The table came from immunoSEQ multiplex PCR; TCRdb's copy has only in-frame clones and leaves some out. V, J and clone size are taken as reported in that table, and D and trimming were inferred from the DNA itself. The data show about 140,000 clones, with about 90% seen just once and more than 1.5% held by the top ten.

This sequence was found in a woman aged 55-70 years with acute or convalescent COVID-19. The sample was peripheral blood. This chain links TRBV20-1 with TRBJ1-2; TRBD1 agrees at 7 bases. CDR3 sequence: CSASGQGGYGYTF. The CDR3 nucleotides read TGCAGTGCTAGTGGGCAGGGGGGCTATGGCTACACCTTC.